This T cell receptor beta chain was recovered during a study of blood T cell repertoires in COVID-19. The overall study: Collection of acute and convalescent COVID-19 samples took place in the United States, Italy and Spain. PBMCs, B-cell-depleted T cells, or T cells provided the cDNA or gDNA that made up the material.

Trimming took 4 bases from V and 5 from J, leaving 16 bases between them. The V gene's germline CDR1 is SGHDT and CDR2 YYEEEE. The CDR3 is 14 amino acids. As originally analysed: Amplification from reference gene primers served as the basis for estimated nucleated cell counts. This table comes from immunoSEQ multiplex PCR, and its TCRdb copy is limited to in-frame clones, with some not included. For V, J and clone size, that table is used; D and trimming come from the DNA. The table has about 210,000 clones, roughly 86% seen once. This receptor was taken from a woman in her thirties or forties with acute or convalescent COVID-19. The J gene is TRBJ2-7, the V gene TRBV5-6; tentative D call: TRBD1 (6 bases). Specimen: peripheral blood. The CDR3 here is CASSVSGTIHEQYF. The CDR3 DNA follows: TGTGCCAGCAGCGTCTCCGGGACAATCCACGAGCAGTACTTC.